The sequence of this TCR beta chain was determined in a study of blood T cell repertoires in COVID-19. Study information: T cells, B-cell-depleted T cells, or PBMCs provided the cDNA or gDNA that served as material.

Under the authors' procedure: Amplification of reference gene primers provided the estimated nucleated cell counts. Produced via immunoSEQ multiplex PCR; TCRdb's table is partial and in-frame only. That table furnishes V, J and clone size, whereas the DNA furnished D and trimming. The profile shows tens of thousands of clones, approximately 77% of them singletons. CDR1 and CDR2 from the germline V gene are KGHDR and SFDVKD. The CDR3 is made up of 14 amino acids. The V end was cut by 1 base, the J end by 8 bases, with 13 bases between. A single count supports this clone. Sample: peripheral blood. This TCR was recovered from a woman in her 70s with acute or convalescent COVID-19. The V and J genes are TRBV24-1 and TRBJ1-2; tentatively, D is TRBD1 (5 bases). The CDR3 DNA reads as TGTGCCACCAGTGATTTCCCGACAGTGCGGGGCTACACCTTC. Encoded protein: CATSDFPTVRGYTF.